This T cell receptor beta chain originates from a study of T cells in Graves' hyperthyroidism and ophthalmopathy. RNA transcripts were the template for amplifying TCR beta CDR3 regions. HTBI primers were employed in a first-round RT-PCR of the TCR CDR3. In TCRdb, the multiplex PCR reads were re-called with MiXCR into one record per CDR3 protein. The sample lists over 300,000 distinct CDR3 sequences; roughly an eighth were seen once. In its sample, this clonotype was seen many times. This CDR3 is built from 15 residues. V was trimmed by 5 bases and J by 2 bases, leaving 14 bases between them. The germline V gene encodes CDR1 MDHEN and CDR2 SYDVKM.

The clonotype comes from a woman between 40 and 55 years old with Graves' ophthalmopathy. The V call is TRBV28, the J call TRBJ2-3; D is unresolved. Sequenced material: blood. CDR3 in amino acids: CASSMVLGFTDTQYF. CDR3 in DNA: TGTGCCAGCAGTATGGTTTTGGGGTTCACAGATACGCAGTATTTT.